This entry concerns a single T cell receptor beta chain. This CDR3 is 15 amino acids long. Per germline, CDR1 MNHEY and CDR2 SVGAGI. Trimming cost V 7 bases and J 0 bases; bases outside gene matches: 7. Assay: immunoSEQ multiplex PCR; the TCRdb copy retains only in-frame clones and omits some. This table has under 300,000 clones, around 89% appearing once. The data were taken from a study of blood T cell repertoires in COVID-19. The receptor's source is a man aged 35 to 55 who had recovered from COVID-19. Sequencing used PBMCs or T cells enriched from blood (not recorded which). The chain carries TRBV6-5 and TRBJ2-3; 7 bases fit TRBD1. The CDR3 nucleotides read TGTGCCAGCACTTCCGGGACAGCTAGCACAGATACGCAGTATTTT. This codes for CASTSGTASTDTQYF.